These T cell receptor beta chains were read from a single sample in a study of blood T cell repertoires in COVID-19. Produced via immunoSEQ multiplex PCR; TCRdb's table is partial and in-frame only. The table includes around 280,000 clones, 90% detected once. The specimen was PBMCs or T cells enriched from blood (not recorded which). All receptors derive from a woman aged 18-29 years with acute COVID-19. CDR3s include the opening cysteine and the closing phenylalanine or tryptophan. Fields, in order: clone size, V gene, CDR3 protein. Clone size is given for some rows only: seen once, a few or many times, or a class if the clone is expanded.

- | TRBV5-1 | CASSLRGGGDEQFF
- | TRBV5-5 | CASSPDYSPDTQYF
- | TRBV2 | CASKLQASYNEQFF
once | TRBV10-2 | CASSAQSTSSGTQYF
- | TRBV19 | CASSIQGQGTEAFF
- | TRBV18 | CASSPNSAGSYNEQFF
- | TRBV25-1 | CASSEDNSYTDTQYF
- | TRBV7-6 | CASSKQGSGSYEQYF
- | TRBV19 | CASSTAGGTYGYTF
- | TRBV12-3/TRBV12-4 | CASKGGTEAFF
- | TRBV27 | CASSHRQGEQYF
- | TRBV12-5 | CASGLSWTGEETQYF
- | TRBV7-2 | CASSLRQGPGNTIYF
- | TRBV19 | CASSIGGTVPREQYF
- | TRBV2 | CASSEDVSLPYHRSYEQYF
- | TRBV29-1 | CSVVMWRDATYEQYF
- | TRBV24-1 | CATSDSAGTHYNEQFF